These 16 T cell receptor beta chains were all obtained from the same sample, sequenced in a study of T cell responses to AZD1222 COVID-19 vaccine. Sequencing was performed with immunoSEQ multiplex PCR; in TCRdb, only in-frame clones are kept and a portion is missing. The table records almost 80,000 clones, around 87% of them present only once. The specimen comprised peripheral blood, sampled on day 0 of AZD1222 vaccination. These TCRs come from an adult in good health.

CDR3 DNA sequence: TGTGCCAGCAGCTTGGACAGATTTAATTCACCCCTCCACTTT. Residues: CASSLDRFNSPLHF. This chain links TRBV5-4 with TRBJ1-6, with unresolved D. V lost 0 bases and J lost 6, with 7 bases in between. Germline-derived CDR1 and CDR2 are SGHNT and YYREEE (reference sequence). CDR3 length equals 14 residues.

V is TRBV5-1 and J is TRBJ2-7, with unresolved D. The germline gives CDR1 SGHRS, CDR2 YFSETQ. There are 15 residues in the CDR3. Trimming pared 4 bases from V and 3 bases from J, leaving 17 bases between. CDR3 in amino acids: CASSPAGGDGYEQYF. The CDR3 DNA reads as TGCGCCAGCAGCCCAGCCGGCGGCGACGGCTACGAGCAGTACTTC.

The V gene is TRBV10-1, the J gene TRBJ1-6, with a tentative D call TRBD1 (5 bases). V was clipped by 3 bases and J by 7 bases, with 19 bases between them. From germline, CDR1 is WNHNN and CDR2 SYGVQD (reference sequence). This CDR3 contains 17 residues. The CDR3 nucleotides are TGCGCCAGCAGTGACCCGGCTCGGACAAGGCGGAATTCACCCCTCCACTTT. Amino acids: CASSDPARTRRNSPLHF.

The V gene is TRBV7-6, the J gene TRBJ2-2, with D hard to call. V was trimmed by 1 base and J by 6 bases, leaving 6 bases between them. This CDR3 region has 13 residues. Germline V gene lookup returns CDR1 SGHVS and CDR2 FNYEAQ. The CDR3 here is CASSLGSAGELFF. As DNA, the CDR3 is TGTGCCAGCAGCTTAGGCAGTGCCGGGGAGCTGTTTTTT.

The chain uses TRBV10-2 and TRBJ1-1, with 7 positions matching TRBD1. Germline lookup yields CDR1 WSHSY and CDR2 SAAADI. V trimming: 6 bases; J trimming: 8 bases; junction bases outside the gene matches: 18. The CDR3 contains 16 residues. CDR3 region: CASRRGPRGALLEAFF. As DNA, the CDR3 is TGCGCCAGCAGGCGGGGACCCAGGGGGGCTTTGTTGGAAGCTTTCTTT.

The chain employs TRBV7-3 and TRBJ2-1; either TRBD1 or TRBD2 may supply D (5 bases each). V was trimmed by 5 bases and J by 6 bases, leaving 11 bases between them. The CDR3 is 13 residues long. CDR1 is SGHTA and CDR2 is FQGTGA in the germline V gene. Here the CDR3 reads CASSDPGTNEQFF. CDR3 nucleotides: TGTGCCAGCAGCGACCCAGGGACCAATGAGCAGTTCTTC.

V is TRBV5-1 and J is TRBJ1-1; D not resolved. The CDR3 runs to 14 residues. Germline values: CDR1 SGHRS, CDR2 YFSETQ. Trimming pared 5 bases from V and 1 base from J, leaving 12 bases between. CDR3 residues: CASRLGNANTEAFF. The CDR3 region has the DNA TGCGCCAGCAGGCTGGGCAATGCGAACACTGAAGCTTTCTTT.

This chain links TRBV5-5 with TRBJ1-2; 8 bases fit TRBD1. Germline V gene data show CDR1 as SGHKS and CDR2 as YYEKEE (reference sequence). CDR3 size: 15 residues. V gave up 2 bases and J gave up 7 bases; unmatched junction bases: 10. The chain's CDR3 is CASSFRPQGAGGYTF. In DNA form, the CDR3 reads TGTGCCAGCAGCTTCCGCCCCCAGGGGGCGGGTGGCTACACCTTC.

V and J are TRBV6-5 and TRBJ1-2, with a tentative D call TRBD1 (5 bases). CDR3 size: 16 residues. Germline CDR1 MNHEY, CDR2 SVGAGI. V was shortened by 0 bases and J by 7 bases, with 18 bases between the two germline ends. CDR3 in amino acids: CASSYSGVGTVGGYTF. CDR3 nucleotide sequence: TGTGCCAGCAGTTACTCAGGAGTTGGGACTGTAGGTGGCTACACCTTC.

The V gene is TRBV2, the J gene TRBJ2-1; 9 bases map to TRBD2. In germline, CDR1 is SNHLY, CDR2 FYNNEI. This CDR3 is built from 15 residues. Trimming took 6 bases from V and 6 from J; bases not matched to a gene: 9. Here the CDR3 reads CASRRLAGAFNEQFF. CDR3 coding DNA: TGTGCCAGCAGGAGATTAGCGGGAGCGTTCAATGAGCAGTTCTTC.

The table lists this clone with a few counts. V and J are TRBV6-1 and TRBJ1-2; no reliable D call. Trimming cost V 3 bases and J 3 bases, with 8 bases left between them. The V gene's germline CDR1 is MNHNS and CDR2 SASEGT. CDR3 length: 13 residues. CDR3 amino acids: CASSEVRDYGYTF. In nucleotides, the CDR3 is TGTGCCAGCAGTGAGGTACGCGACTATGGCTACACCTTC.

The chain's CDR3 is CASSPSGSGTDTQYF. CDR3 bases: TGTGCCAGCAGCCCCAGCGGGAGTGGGACAGATACGCAGTATTTT. The chain recombines TRBV7-3 with TRBJ2-3; TRBD2 matches 8 bases. The CDR3 spans 15 residues. Per the germline V gene, CDR1 is SGHTA and CDR2 is FQGTGA. V was pared by 5 bases and J by 3 bases, with 7 bases of the junction left unmatched.

The V call is TRBV11-3, the J call TRBJ1-2; tentative D call: TRBD1 (5 bases). There are 14 residues in the CDR3. CDR1 SGHNT and CDR2 YENEEA come from the germline V gene. The ends were cut back, 2 bases at V and 8 bases at J, with 15 bases in the middle. CDR3 loop: CASSLSGGEVGYTF. The CDR3 nucleotides are TGTGCCAGCAGCTTATCGGGAGGGGAGGTCGGCTACACCTTC.

The J gene is TRBJ2-5, the V gene TRBV19; 9 nucleotides agree with TRBD1. In germline, CDR1 is LNHDA, CDR2 SQIVND (reference sequence). V dropped 5 bases and J dropped 4; count of bases not matched to a gene: 8. The CDR3 runs 15 residues. For the CDR3, the DNA is TGTGCCAGTAGTCAACCGGGACAGGGAGGAGAGACCCAGTACTTC. This sequence encodes CASSQPGQGGETQYF.

The chain joins TRBV3-1 (or the pseudogene TRBV3-2) to TRBJ2-5; weak D call: TRBD2 (6 bases). With 0 bases removed from V and 5 bases from J, the gap between germline ends came to 10 bases. The CDR3 has 14 amino acids. Per the germline V gene, CDR1 is LGHDT and CDR2 is YNNKEL (reference sequence). The CDR3 is CASSQDRGLETQYF. The CDR3 DNA reads as TGTGCCAGCAGCCAAGATCGGGGGTTGGAGACCCAGTACTTC.

This chain joins TRBV6-5 and TRBJ2-1; maybe TRBD1 (6 bases). In germline, CDR1 is MNHEY, CDR2 SVGAGI. This CDR3 is built from 14 residues. Trimming pared 6 bases from V and 1 base from J, leaving 10 bases between. CDR3 nucleotides: TGTGCCAGCAGAACAGGGAATTCCTACAATGAGCAGTTCTTC. It translates to CASRTGNSYNEQFF.